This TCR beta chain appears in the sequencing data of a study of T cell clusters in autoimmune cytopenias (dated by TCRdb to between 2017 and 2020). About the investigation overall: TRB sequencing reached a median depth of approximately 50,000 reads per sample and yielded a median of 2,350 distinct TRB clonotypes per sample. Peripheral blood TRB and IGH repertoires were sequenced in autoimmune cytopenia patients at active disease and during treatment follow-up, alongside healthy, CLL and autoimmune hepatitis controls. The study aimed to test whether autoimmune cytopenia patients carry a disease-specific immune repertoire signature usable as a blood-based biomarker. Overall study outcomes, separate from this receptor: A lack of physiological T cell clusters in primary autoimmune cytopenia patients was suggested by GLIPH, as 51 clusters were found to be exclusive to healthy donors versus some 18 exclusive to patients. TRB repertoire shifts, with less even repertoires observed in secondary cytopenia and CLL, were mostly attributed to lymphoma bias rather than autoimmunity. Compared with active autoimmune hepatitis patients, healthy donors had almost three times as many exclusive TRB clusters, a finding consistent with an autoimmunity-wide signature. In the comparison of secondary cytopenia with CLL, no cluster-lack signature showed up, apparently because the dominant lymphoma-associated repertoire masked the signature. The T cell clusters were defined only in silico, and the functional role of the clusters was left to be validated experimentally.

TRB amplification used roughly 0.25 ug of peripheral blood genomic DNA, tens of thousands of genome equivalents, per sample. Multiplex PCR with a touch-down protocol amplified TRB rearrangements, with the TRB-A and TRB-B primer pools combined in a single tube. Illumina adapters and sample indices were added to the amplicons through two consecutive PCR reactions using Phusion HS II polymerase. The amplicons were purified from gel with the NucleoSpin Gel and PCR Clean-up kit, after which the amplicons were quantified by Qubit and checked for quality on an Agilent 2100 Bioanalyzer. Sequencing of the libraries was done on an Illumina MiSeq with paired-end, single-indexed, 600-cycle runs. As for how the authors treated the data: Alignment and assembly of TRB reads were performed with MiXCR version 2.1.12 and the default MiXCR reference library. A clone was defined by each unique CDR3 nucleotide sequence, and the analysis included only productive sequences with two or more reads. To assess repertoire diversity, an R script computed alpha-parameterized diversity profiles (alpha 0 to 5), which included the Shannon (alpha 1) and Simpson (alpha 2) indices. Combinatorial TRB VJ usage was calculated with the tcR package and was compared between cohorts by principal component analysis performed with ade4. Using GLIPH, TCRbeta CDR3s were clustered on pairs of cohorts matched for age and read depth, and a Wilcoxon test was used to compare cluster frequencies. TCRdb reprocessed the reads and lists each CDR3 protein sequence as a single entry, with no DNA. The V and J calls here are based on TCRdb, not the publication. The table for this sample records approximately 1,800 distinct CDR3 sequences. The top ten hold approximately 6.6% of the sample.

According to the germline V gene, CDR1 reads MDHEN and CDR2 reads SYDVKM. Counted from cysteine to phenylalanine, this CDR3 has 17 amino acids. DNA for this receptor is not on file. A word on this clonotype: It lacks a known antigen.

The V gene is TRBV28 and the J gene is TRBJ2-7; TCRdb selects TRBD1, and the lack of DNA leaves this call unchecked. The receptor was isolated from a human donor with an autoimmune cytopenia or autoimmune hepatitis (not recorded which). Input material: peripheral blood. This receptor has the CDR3 CASRNGPTVSFSYEQYF.